One TCR beta chain is described in this entry. Its matching antigen is unknown. This sample is part of a study of T cell responses to AZD1222 COVID-19 vaccine. The ends lost 4 bases at V and 2 bases at J; junction bases unmatched: 5. Germline V gene data show CDR1 as SNHLY and CDR2 as FYNNEI. CDR3 length equals 15 residues. Assay: immunoSEQ multiplex PCR; the TCRdb copy retains only in-frame clones and omits some. The sample includes approximately 140,000 clones, about 92% of them seen just once. General observations from the study: Spike-specific TCR breadth and depth were elevated following two AZD1222 doses. Donors in the cohort were predominantly white British and more often female, and clonal diversity was possibly underestimated. Spike as a whole was targeted by vaccine-associated CD4 TCRs, dominant at 160-218 and 743-854.

The chain uses TRBV2 and TRBJ2-5; the match to TRBD2 covers 9 bases. The input for sequencing was peripheral blood, taken 28 days after the second AZD1222 dose. The TCR sequence derives from an adult who received the AZD1222 COVID-19 vaccine. CDR3 DNA: TGTGCCAGCAGTGTCGATAGCGGGGGACAAGAGACCCAGTACTTC. Residues: CASSVDSGGQETQYF.